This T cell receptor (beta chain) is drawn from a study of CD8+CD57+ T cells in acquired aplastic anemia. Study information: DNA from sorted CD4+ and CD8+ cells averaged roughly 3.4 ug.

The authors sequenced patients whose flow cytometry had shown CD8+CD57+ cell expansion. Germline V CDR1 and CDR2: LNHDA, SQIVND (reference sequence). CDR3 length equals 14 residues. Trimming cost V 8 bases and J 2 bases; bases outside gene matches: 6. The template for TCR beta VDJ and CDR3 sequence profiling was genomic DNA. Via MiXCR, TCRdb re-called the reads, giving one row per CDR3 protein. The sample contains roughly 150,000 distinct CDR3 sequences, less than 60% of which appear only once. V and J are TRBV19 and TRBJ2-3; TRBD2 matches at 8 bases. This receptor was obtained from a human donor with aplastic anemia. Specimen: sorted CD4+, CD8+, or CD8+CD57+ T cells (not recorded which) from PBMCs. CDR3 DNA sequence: TGTGCCAGTTCCAGGCGGGGGGACACAGATACGCAGTATTTT. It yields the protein CASSRRGDTDTQYF.